The 16 T cell receptor beta chains below were found in one sample sequenced in a study of cytomegalovirus exposure and HLA in healthy donors. It was with 60 Vbeta and 13 Jbeta primers that the PCR ran. Only in-frame clones appear in the TCRdb table, and some are missing; sequencing was by immunoSEQ multiplex PCR. The sample holds roughly 120,000 clones, 74% seen once. The source material was PBMCs. Receptor source: a woman aged 50 to 60 in good health and CMV-seropositive.

This clone showed up just once. The genes are TRBV7-2 and TRBJ1-1, with a tentative D call TRBD1 (6 bases). V was shortened by 6 bases and J by 4 bases, with 21 bases between the two germline ends. CDR1 and CDR2 from the germline V gene are SGHTA and FQGNSA. CDR3 length: 16 amino acids. The CDR3 bases are TGTGCCAGCAGTCTACTACCGGGACAAATCCTCACTGAAGCTTTCTTT. Its protein product is CASSLLPGQILTEAFF. Combining the CDR3 with reference TRBV7-2 and TRBJ1-1 gives the whole variable domain GAGVSQSPSNKVTEKGKDVELRCDPISGHTALYWYRQSLGQGLEFLIYFQGNSAPDKSGLPSDRFSAERTGGSVSTLTIQRTQQEDSAVYLCASSLLPGQILTEAFFGQGTRLTVV.

The rearrangement joins TRBV10-3 to TRBJ2-1, with TRBD2 as a possible D gene (5 bases). This CDR3 contains 15 residues. The ends were cut back, 0 bases at V and 7 bases at J, with 13 bases in the middle. CDR1 and CDR2 from the germline V gene are ENHRY and SYGVKD. CDR3 nucleotides: TGTGCCATCAGTGAGTCTGAGACTATAGGGAATGAGCAGTTCTTC. Translation gives CAISESETIGNEQFF.

V is TRBV30 and J is TRBJ2-1, with 8 bases fitting TRBD1. V lost 0 bases to trimming and J lost 6 bases; unmatched junction nucleotides: 10. Germline values: CDR1 GTSNPN, CDR2 SVGIG (reference sequence). This CDR3 is 16 amino acids long. The CDR3 sequence is CAWSVIGRGQFNEQFF. The DNA for the CDR3 is TGTGCCTGGAGTGTAATCGGCAGGGGGCAGTTCAATGAGCAGTTCTTC.

This chain uses TRBV9 with TRBJ2-2; 7 bases map to TRBD2. Germline assignment: CDR1 SGDLS and CDR2 YYNGEE. V shed 7 bases, J shed 0 bases, and the junction held 6 bases outside the gene matches. The length of the CDR3 is 15 residues. The CDR3: CASRGGVSNTGELFF. CDR3 bases: TGTGCCAGCCGTGGGGGGGTGTCGAACACCGGGGAGCTGTTTTTT.

The rearrangement links TRBV28 to TRBJ1-6; D not certain. Between the trimmed V and J ends, which lost 5 bases and 4 bases, there was a span of 18 bases. The V gene's germline CDR1 is MDHEN and CDR2 SYDVKM. The CDR3 spans 17 residues. CDR3 coding DNA: TGTGCCAGCAGTCAACTTTACCTCTCGAGATATAATTCACCCCTCCACTTT. Translated: CASSQLYLSRYNSPLHF.

This chain connects TRBV29-1 to TRBJ2-7, with D maybe TRBD1 (6 bases). The CDR3 covers 13 residues. The germline V gene has CDR1 SQVTM and CDR2 ANQGSEA. V was pared by 5 bases and J by 0 bases, with 11 bases between. CDR3 residues: CSVRDRSSYEQYF. Here the CDR3 DNA reads TGCAGCGTTCGAGACAGGAGCTCCTACGAGCAGTACTTC.

The rearrangement uses TRBV6-1 and TRBJ2-1; D is perhaps TRBD1 (5 bases). The CDR3 is made up of 14 amino acids. The V end lost 5 bases, the J end lost 7 bases, and 15 bases lay between the germline ends. Per germline, CDR1 MNHNS and CDR2 SASEGT. The CDR3 loop reads CASSIDSSWNEQFF. CDR3 bases: TGTGCCAGCAGTATAGACAGTTCTTGGAATGAGCAGTTCTTC.

The chain joins TRBV7-9 to TRBJ2-2, with a weak D call TRBD2 (6 bases). The V end was cut by 5 bases, the J end by 1 base, with 11 bases between. Per the germline V gene, CDR1 is SEHNR and CDR2 is FQNEAQ (reference sequence). The CDR3 has 15 amino acids. The CDR3 coding sequence is TGTGCCAGCAGCCGGGAGACACTGAACACCGGGGAGCTGTTTTTT. Amino acid sequence: CASSRETLNTGELFF.

The CDR3 protein is CASSTRDRNTGELFF. CDR3 DNA: TGTGCCAGCAGCACCAGGGACAGGAACACCGGGGAGCTGTTTTTT. The chain uses TRBV6-5 and TRBJ2-2, with TRBD1 identical over 7 bases. The V gene end was trimmed by 6 bases and the J gene end by 1 base; junction bases not matched to a gene: 5. CDR3 size: 15 residues. Germline assignment: CDR1 MNHEY and CDR2 SVGAGI.

The chain uses TRBV5-5 and TRBJ2-5; D call uncertain. CDR3 length: 13 residues. The germline V gene has CDR1 SGHKS and CDR2 YYEKEE (reference sequence). V lost 4 bases to trimming and J lost 5 bases, with 12 bases between them. The CDR3 loop is CASSETVTETQYF. For the CDR3, the DNA is TGTGCCAGCAGCGAAACAGTTACCGAGACCCAGTACTTC. Combining the CDR3 with reference TRBV5-5 and TRBJ2-5 gives the whole variable domain DAGVTQSPTHLIKTRGQQVTLRCSPISGHKSVSWYQQVLGQGPQFIFQYYEKEERGRGNFPDRFSARQFPNYSSELNVNALLLGDSALYLCASSETVTETQYFGPGTRLLVL.

This chain uses TRBV29-1 with TRBJ2-5; TRBD1 is a possible D gene (5 bases). CDR3 length equals 12 residues. Germline CDR1 reads SQVTM; CDR2 reads ANQGSEA. V dropped 4 bases and J dropped 5 bases, with 11 bases sitting between them. The DNA for the CDR3 is TGCAGCGTTGTGGGGCAGGGTGAGACCCAGTACTTC. Encoded protein: CSVVGQGETQYF.

This clone showed up just a few times. V is TRBV4-3 and J is TRBJ2-3, with D possibly being TRBD2 (6 bases). V was cut by 0 bases and J by 0 bases, with 19 bases left in between. Germline CDR1 reads LGHNA; CDR2 reads YSLEER. This CDR3 contains 19 residues. This CDR3 is CASSQDPVGSGQSTDTQYF. As DNA, the CDR3 is TGCGCCAGCAGCCAAGATCCTGTGGGTAGCGGCCAGAGCACAGATACGCAGTATTTT.

This chain connects TRBV30 to TRBJ2-1, with 8 bases fitting TRBD1. Per the germline V gene, CDR1 is GTSNPN and CDR2 is SVGIG (reference sequence). Trimming removed 0 bases from V and 6 bases from J; junction bases left unmatched: 7. This CDR3 has 15 residues. This CDR3 is CAWSVGGTGPNEQFF. The CDR3 nucleotides are TGTGCCTGGAGTGTAGGCGGGACAGGACCCAATGAGCAGTTCTTC.

J is TRBJ2-5 and V is TRBV4-1; TRBD2 is a possible D gene (6 bases). With the DNA end fitting TRBJ2-7 better, the J assignment may be wrong. The CDR3 sequence is 16 residues long. CDR1 is MGHRA and CDR2 is YSYEKL in the germline V gene. CDR3 residues: CASSQDGGFSSYEQYF. Here the CDR3 DNA reads TGCGCCAGCAGCCAAGATGGGGGGTTCAGCTCCTACGAGCAGTACTTC.

The chain links TRBV1 to TRBJ1-5; TRBD1, the table's D call, lacks a check against the DNA. TRBV1 represents a pseudogene. The CDR3 is 17 residues long. CDR3 loop: CTSSQEAPPSPNQPQHF. Written as DNA, the CDR3 is TGCACCAGCAGCCAAGAGGCTCCCCCTTCACCCAATCAGCCCCAGCATTTT.

The gene calls are TRBV6-5 and TRBJ1-1; no clear D. The germline V gene encodes CDR1 MNHEY and CDR2 SVGAGI. The CDR3 has 13 amino acids. V was trimmed by 6 bases and J by 5 bases, leaving 13 bases between them. The CDR3 here is CASSPLRGTEAFF. CDR3 in DNA: TGTGCCAGCAGCCCACTGCGTGGTACTGAAGCTTTCTTT.